This T cell receptor (beta chain) came from a study of preoperative IRX-2 immunotherapy in early breast cancer. Noted treatment: preoperative locoregional IRX-2 cytokine immunotherapy. Patients received preoperative, locoregional IRX-2 cytokine immunotherapy in a phase Ib study. Sequencing was performed with immunoSEQ multiplex PCR; in TCRdb, only in-frame clones are kept and a portion is missing. The sample shows 35,000 to 40,000 clones, roughly four fifths of them seen only once. The clonotype was recovered from a human donor with breast cancer. The material sequenced was lymph node tissue, taken after IRX-2 immunotherapy.

The CDR3 loop is CASSRMGVGTEAFF. CDR3 bases: TGCGCCAGCTCCCGCATGGGGGTTGGCACTGAAGCTTTCTTT. The J gene is TRBJ1-1, the V gene TRBV5-1, with D perhaps matching TRBD1 (5 bases). Germline V CDR1 and CDR2: SGHRS, YFSETQ. V was pared by 7 bases and J by 4 bases, with 17 bases between. This CDR3 has 14 residues.